This is a list of T cell receptor beta chains from one sample in a study of spatial heterogeneity in lung cancer. MiXCR, run by TCRdb on the 5' RACE reads, gives a single entry per CDR3 protein. This sample has 25,000 to 30,000 distinct CDR3 sequences, with roughly 8.4% found just once. The sequencing used PBMCs, collected at surgery. Every receptor here comes from a female donor with early-stage non-small cell lung cancer. CDR3s include the opening cysteine and the closing phenylalanine or tryptophan. The D gene is left open where the match is weak. Only some rows state a clone size, as once, few, many or a class for expanded clones.

J,size,V,D,DNA,CDR3
TRBJ2-3,many,TRBV6-6,TRBD1,TGTGCCAGCAGCAGGGACAGGGGAATCACGACAGATACGCAGTATTTT,CASSRDRGITTDTQYF
TRBJ2-7,NA,TRBV6-1,NA,TGTGTCAGCAGGCGAACAGGGATCCCCCCCTACGAGCAGTACTTC,CVSRRTGIPPYEQYF
TRBJ2-2,many,TRBV29-1,NA,TGCAGCGCTGGGGAGCGTCGGACCGGGGAGCTGTTTTTT,CSAGERRTGELFF
TRBJ1-3,many,TRBV28,NA,TGTGCCAGCAGCCCCCGCGGGCAGGGTAATGGAAACACCATATATTTT,CASSPRGQGNGNTIYF
TRBJ2-1,many,TRBV11-3,TRBD2,TGTGCCAGCAGCTCGAGGGCGGGAGGGAGTTACAATGAGCAGTTCTTC,CASSSRAGGSYNEQFF
TRBJ2-1,many,TRBV15,TRBD2,TGTGCCACCAGCAGTCTAGCGGAAAGGGTCTACAATGAGCAGTTCTTC,CATSSLAERVYNEQFF
TRBJ2-5,few,TRBV20-1,NA,TGCAGTGCTAGAGATCCGGAGACCCAGTACTTC,CSARDPETQYF
TRBJ1-1,many,TRBV12-3/TRBV12-4,TRBD1,TGTGCCAGCAGCCGGACAGGCTTTGAAGCTTTCTTT,CASSRTGFEAFF
TRBJ1-2,few,TRBV20-1,NA,TGCAGTGCTGCCCAGGGCTACTATGGCTACACCTTC,CSAAQGYYGYTF
TRBJ2-1,many,TRBV10-3,TRBD2,TGTGCCATCAGTGAATCGGTGGGCGGGAGATCCTACAATGAGCAGTTCTTC,CAISESVGGRSYNEQFF
TRBJ2-1,NA,TRBV6-6,TRBD2,TGTGCCAGCACCTCAAGCGGGATCCTCAATGAGCAGTTCTTC,CASTSSGILNEQFF
TRBJ2-3,few,TRBV12-3/TRBV12-4,NA,TGTGCCAGCAGTTTAATGTCCGGGAGCACAGATACGCAGTATTTT,CASSLMSGSTDTQYF
TRBJ2-1,many,TRBV2,NA,TGTGCCAGCAGTGTCCACAATGAGCAGTTCTTC,CASSVHNEQFF
TRBJ1-5,few,TRBV19,NA,TGTGCCACCCGACTCGGTCTTTTCGCAAATCAGCCCCAGCATTTT,CATRLGLFANQPQHF
TRBJ1-1,many,TRBV18,NA,TGTGCCAGCTCACCCTTGGACAGAGAAGCTTTCTTT,CASSPLDREAFF
TRBJ2-7,many,TRBV20-1,TRBD2,TGCAGTGCTAGGGCCGCTAGCGGAACTTCCTACGAGCAGTACTTC,CSARAASGTSYEQYF
TRBJ2-1,many,TRBV6-2/TRBV6-3,TRBD2,TGTGCCAGCAGCCTTCCGGGACTAGCGAATCGAGAGCAGTTCTTC,CASSLPGLANREQFF
TRBJ2-1,many,TRBV4-1,NA,TGCGCCAGCAGCCCATGGCCGGGGCCCAATGAGCAGTTCTTC,CASSPWPGPNEQFF
TRBJ2-5,many,TRBV24-1,NA,TGTGCCACCAGTGACCCTGGGACGCCGCAAGAGACCCAGTACTTC,CATSDPGTPQETQYF
TRBJ2-5,many,TRBV12-3/TRBV12-4,NA,TGTGCCAGCAGTTTGGGGGGGCGCCAAGAGACCCAGTACTTC,CASSLGGRQETQYF
TRBJ2-5,many,TRBV7-2,TRBD2,TGTGCCAGCAGCTCAATATGGACTAGCGGGAAGTATGAGACCCAGTACTTC,CASSSIWTSGKYETQYF
TRBJ2-3,few,TRBV25-1,NA,TGTGCCAGCAGTTGGGGACCTAGCACAGATACGCAGTATTTT,CASSWGPSTDTQYF
TRBJ2-1,many,TRBV7-6,NA,TGTGCCAGCAGCAGGGACCTCCTAAGCGGGCAGTTCTTC,CASSRDLLSGQFF
TRBJ2-5,few,TRBV28,NA,TGTGCCAGCAGCCCCTCAAGGAAGTCCCGGGAGACCCAGTACTTC,CASSPSRKSRETQYF
TRBJ2-5,many,TRBV20-1,TRBD1,TGCAGTGCTAGAGATTTCACAGGGGGCTCGGAGACCCAGTACTTC,CSARDFTGGSETQYF